The 2 T cell receptor beta chains presented below share a single source sample, sequenced in a study of tumor-infiltrating lymphocytes in primary liver carcinoma. Germline DNA was also extracted, while the blood RNA originated from unsorted whole blood. The researchers produced TCR beta cDNA from 450 to 600 ng total RNA with a constant-region primer. Nested multiplex PCR, run for three rounds with slightly modified ARM-PCR, yielded TCR beta libraries. TRBV1-TRBV30 forward primers paired with a C-beta reverse primer were used in the first two PCR rounds, which ran approximately 11 cycles each. TCRdb processed the multiplex PCR reads anew with MiXCR; each CDR3 protein has one entry. The repertoire consists of 330,000 or so distinct CDR3 sequences, with roughly 61% occurring once and the leading ten covering about 6%. Material: peripheral blood. The receptors come from a man in his forties or fifties with primary liver carcinoma and hepatitis B virus infection.

The chain carries TRBV11-2 and TRBJ2-3; 8 bases agree with TRBD1. J lost 7 bases, V lost 2 bases, and 8 bases had no gene match. This CDR3 contains 15 residues. Germline-derived CDR1 and CDR2 are SGHAT and FQNNGV. The CDR3 DNA is TGTGCCAGCAGCTTACAGGGGGCCAGGACAAATACGCAGTATTTT. Residues: CASSLQGARTNTQYF.

About this clonotype: This may be a read error: a much more frequent sequence differs by one nucleotide. In DNA form, the CDR3 reads TGTGCCAGCAGTTTGCCAACGCATTACAATGAGCAGTTCTTC. This gives the protein CASSLPTHYNEQFF. The chain recombines TRBV12-3 or TRBV12-4 with TRBJ2-1; no clear D gene. The CDR3 totals 14 residues. The V end was cut by 3 bases, the J end by 4 bases, with 10 bases between.